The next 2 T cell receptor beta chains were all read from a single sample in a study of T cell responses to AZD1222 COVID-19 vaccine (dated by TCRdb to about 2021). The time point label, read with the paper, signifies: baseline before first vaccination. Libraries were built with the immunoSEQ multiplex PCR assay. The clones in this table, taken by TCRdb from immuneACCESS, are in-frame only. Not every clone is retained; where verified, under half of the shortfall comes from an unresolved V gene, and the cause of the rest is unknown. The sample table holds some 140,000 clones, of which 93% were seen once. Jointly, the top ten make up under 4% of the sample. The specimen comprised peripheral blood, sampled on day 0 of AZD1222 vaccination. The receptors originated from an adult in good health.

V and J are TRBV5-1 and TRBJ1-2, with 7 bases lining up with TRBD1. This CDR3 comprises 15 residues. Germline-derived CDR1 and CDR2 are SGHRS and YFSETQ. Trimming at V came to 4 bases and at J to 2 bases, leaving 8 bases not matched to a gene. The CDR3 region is CASSLGPGQNYGYTF. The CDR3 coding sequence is TGCGCCAGCAGCCTGGGGCCGGGACAGAACTATGGCTACACCTTC.

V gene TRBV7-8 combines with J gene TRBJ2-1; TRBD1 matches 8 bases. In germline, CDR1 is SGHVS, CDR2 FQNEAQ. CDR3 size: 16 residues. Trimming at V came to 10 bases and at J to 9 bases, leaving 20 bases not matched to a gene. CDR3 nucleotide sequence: TGTGCCACCACAGGGGGTCCCGGGCAGCGGGCCACTGAGCAGTTCTTC. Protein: CATTGGPGQRATEQFF.